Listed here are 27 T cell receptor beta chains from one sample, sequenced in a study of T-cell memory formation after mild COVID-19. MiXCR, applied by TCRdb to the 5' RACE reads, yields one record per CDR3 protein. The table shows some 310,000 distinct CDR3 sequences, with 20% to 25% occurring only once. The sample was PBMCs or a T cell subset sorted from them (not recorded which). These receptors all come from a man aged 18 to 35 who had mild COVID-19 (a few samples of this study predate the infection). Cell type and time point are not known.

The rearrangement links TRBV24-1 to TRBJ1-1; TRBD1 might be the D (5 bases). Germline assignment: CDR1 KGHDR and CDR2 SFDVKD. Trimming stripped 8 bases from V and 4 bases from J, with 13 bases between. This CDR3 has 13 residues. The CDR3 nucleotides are TGTGCCACCATGGGGGTTGGGGGCACTGAAGCTTTCTTT. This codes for CATMGVGGTEAFF.

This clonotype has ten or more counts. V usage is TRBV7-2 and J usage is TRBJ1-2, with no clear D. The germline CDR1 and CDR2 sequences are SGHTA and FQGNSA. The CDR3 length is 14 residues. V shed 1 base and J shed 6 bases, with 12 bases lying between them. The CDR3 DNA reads TGTGCCAGCAGCTTAGTGGGCAGCCCTAATGGCTACACCTTC. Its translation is CASSLVGSPNGYTF. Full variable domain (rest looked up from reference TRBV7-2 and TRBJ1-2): GAGVSQSPSNKVTEKGKDVELRCDPISGHTALYWYRQSLGQGLEFLIYFQGNSAPDKSGLPSDRFSAERTGGSVSTLTIQRTQQEDSAVYLCASSLVGSPNGYTFGSGTRLTVV.

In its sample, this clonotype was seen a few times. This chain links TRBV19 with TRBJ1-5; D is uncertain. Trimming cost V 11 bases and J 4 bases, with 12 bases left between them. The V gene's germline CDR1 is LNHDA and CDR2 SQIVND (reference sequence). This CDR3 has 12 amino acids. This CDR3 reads CAGDRGNQPQHF. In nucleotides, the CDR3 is TGTGCCGGAGACCGGGGTAATCAGCCCCAGCATTTT.

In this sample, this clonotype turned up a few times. The CDR3 sequence: CASSPRATWTAFF. CDR3 nucleotide sequence: TGTGCCAGCAGCCCACGGGCCACTTGGACAGCTTTCTTT. V usage is TRBV4-2 and J usage is TRBJ1-1; D is unclear. V was cut by 4 bases and J by 10 bases, with 16 bases left in between. CDR3 size: 13 residues. Germline CDR1 LGHNA, CDR2 YNFKEQ.

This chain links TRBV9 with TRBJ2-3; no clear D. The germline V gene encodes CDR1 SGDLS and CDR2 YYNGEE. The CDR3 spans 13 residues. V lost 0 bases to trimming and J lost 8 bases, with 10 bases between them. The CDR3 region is CASSVAVDGTQYF. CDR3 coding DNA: TGTGCCAGCAGCGTAGCCGTTGACGGTACGCAGTATTTT.

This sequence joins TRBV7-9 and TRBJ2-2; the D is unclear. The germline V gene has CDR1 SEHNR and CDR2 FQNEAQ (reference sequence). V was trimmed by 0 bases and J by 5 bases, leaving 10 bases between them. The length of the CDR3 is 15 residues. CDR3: CASSLAASGTGELFF. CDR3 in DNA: TGTGCCAGCAGCTTAGCTGCCAGTGGTACCGGGGAGCTGTTTTTT.

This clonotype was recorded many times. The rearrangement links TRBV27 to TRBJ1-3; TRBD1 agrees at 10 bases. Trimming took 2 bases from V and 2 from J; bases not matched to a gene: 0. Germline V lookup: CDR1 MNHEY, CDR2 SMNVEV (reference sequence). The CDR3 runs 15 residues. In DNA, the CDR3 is TGTGCCAGCAGTTTAGGACAGGGGGCTGGAAACACCATATATTTT. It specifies CASSLGQGAGNTIYF.

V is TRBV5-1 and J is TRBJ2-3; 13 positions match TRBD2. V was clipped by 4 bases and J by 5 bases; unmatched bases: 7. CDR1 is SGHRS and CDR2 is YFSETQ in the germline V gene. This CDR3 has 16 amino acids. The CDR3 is CASSHGTSGVEDTQYF. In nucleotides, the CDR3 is TGCGCCAGCAGCCACGGGACTAGCGGGGTGGAAGATACGCAGTATTTT.

CDR3 loop: CASSSIGGSSYNEQFF. As DNA, the CDR3 is TGTGCCAGCAGCTCAATTGGGGGGAGCTCCTACAATGAGCAGTTCTTC. This sequence joins TRBV11-2 and TRBJ2-1, with TRBD2 as a possible D gene (6 bases). Trimming removed 4 bases from V and 0 bases from J, with 13 bases in between. The CDR3 is made up of 16 amino acids. Germline values: CDR1 SGHAT, CDR2 FQNNGV.

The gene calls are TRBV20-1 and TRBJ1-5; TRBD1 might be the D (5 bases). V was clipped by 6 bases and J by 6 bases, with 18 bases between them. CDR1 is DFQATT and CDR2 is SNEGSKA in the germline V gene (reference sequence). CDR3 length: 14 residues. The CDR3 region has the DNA TGCAGTGCACCTGGCCGAGGAGGGGCTCAGCCCCAGCATTTT. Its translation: CSAPGRGGAQPQHF.

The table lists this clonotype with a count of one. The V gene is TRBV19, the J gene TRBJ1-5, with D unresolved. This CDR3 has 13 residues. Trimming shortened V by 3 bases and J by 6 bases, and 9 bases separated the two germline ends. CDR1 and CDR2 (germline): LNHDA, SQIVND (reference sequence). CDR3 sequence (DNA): TGTGCCAGTAGTATTGAGGGTATTCAGCCCCAGCATTTT. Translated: CASSIEGIQPQHF. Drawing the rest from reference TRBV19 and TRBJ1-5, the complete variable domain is DGGITQSPKYLFRKEGQNVTLSCEQNLNHDAMYWYRQDPGQGLRLIYYSQIVNDFQKGDIAEGYSVSREKKESFPLTVTSAQKNPTAFYLCASSIEGIQPQHFGDGTRLSIL.

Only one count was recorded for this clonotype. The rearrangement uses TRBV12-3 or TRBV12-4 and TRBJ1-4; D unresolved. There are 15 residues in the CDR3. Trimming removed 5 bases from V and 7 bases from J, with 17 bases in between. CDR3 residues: CASSGPEGISEKLFF. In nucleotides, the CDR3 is TGTGCCAGCAGTGGGCCCGAGGGTATTAGTGAAAAACTGTTTTTT.

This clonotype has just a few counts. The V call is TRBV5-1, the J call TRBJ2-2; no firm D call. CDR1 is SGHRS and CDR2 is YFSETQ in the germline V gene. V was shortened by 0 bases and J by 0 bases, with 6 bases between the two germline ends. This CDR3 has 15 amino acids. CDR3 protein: CASSLEESNTGELFF. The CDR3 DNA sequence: TGCGCCAGCAGCTTGGAGGAATCGAACACCGGGGAGCTGTTTTTT.

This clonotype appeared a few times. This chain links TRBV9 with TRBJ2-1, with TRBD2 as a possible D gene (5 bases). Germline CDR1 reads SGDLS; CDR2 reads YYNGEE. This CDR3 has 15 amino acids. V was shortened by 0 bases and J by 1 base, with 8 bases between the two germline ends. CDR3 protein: CASSVEGLSYNEQFF. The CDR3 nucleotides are TGTGCCAGCAGCGTAGAAGGACTTTCCTACAATGAGCAGTTCTTC.

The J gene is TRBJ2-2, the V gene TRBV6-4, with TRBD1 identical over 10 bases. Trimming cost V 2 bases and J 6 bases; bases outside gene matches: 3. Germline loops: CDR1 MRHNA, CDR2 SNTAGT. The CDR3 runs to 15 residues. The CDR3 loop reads CASSDGQGVAGELFF. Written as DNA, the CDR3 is TGTGCCAGCAGTGACGGACAGGGGGTCGCCGGGGAGCTGTTTTTT.

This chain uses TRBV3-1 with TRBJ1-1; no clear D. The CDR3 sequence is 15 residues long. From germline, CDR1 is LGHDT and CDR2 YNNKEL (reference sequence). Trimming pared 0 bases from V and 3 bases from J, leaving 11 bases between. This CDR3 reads CASSQEGLSHTEAFF. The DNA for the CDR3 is TGTGCCAGCAGCCAAGAGGGCCTGAGTCACACTGAAGCTTTCTTT.

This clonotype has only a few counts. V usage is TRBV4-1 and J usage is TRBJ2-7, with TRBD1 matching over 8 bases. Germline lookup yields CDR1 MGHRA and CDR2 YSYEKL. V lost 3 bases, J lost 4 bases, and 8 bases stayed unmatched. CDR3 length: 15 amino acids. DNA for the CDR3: TGCGCCAGCAGCCATGGTCGACAGGGGAGGTACGAGCAGTACTTC. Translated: CASSHGRQGRYEQYF.

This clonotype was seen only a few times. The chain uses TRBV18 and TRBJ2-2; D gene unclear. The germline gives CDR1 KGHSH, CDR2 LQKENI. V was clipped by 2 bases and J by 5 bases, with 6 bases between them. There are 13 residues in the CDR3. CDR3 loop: CASSPARTGELFF. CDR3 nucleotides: TGTGCCAGCTCACCAGCGAGAACCGGGGAGCTGTTTTTT.

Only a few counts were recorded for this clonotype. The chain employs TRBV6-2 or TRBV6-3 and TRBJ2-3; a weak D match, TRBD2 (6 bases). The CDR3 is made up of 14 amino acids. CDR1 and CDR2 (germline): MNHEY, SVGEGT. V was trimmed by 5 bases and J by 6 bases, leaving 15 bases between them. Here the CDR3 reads CASSPRLEGDTQYF. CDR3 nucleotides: TGTGCCAGCAGTCCGAGACTAGAGGGGGATACGCAGTATTTT.

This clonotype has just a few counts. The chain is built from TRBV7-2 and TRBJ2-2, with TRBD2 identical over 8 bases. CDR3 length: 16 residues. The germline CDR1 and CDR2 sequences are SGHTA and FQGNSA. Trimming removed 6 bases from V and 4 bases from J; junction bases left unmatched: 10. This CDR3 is CASRQPGLGLTGELFF. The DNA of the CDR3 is TGTGCCAGCAGGCAACCGGGACTAGGGCTCACCGGGGAGCTGTTTTTT. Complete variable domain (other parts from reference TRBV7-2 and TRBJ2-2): GAGVSQSPSNKVTEKGKDVELRCDPISGHTALYWYRQSLGQGLEFLIYFQGNSAPDKSGLPSDRFSAERTGGSVSTLTIQRTQQEDSAVYLCASRQPGLGLTGELFFGEGSRLTVL.

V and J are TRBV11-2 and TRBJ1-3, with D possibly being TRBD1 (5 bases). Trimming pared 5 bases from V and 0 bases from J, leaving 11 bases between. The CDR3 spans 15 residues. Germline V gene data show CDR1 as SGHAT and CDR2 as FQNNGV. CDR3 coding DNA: TGTGCCAGCAGCCCCCTCAGGGACTCTGGAAACACCATATATTTT. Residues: CASSPLRDSGNTIYF.

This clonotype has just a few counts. This CDR3 is CASSGTGTGVYYGYTF. The CDR3 nucleotides are TGTGCCAGCAGTGGAACCGGGACAGGGGTATACTATGGCTACACCTTC. V is TRBV25-1 and J is TRBJ1-2, with TRBD1 matching 10 bases. CDR3 length: 16 amino acids. V lost 4 bases and J lost 3; bases outside the gene matches: 8. Looked up from germline, CDR1 is MGHDK and CDR2 is SYGVNS.

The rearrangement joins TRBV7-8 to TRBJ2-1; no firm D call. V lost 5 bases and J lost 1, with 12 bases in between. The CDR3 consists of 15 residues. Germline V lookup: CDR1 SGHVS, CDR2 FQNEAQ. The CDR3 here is CASSASRASYNEQFF. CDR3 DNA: TGTGCCAGCAGCGCTTCGCGAGCGTCCTACAATGAGCAGTTCTTC.

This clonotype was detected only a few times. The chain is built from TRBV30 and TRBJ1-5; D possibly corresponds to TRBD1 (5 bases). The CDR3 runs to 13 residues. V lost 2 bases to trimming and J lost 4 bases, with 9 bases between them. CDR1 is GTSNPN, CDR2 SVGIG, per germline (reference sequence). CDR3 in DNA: TGTGCCTGGAGTCGGGCAGGGAATCAGCCCCAGCATTTT. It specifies CAWSRAGNQPQHF. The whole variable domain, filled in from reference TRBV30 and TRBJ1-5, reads SQTIHQWPATLVQPVGSPLSLECTVEGTSNPNLYWYRQAAGRGLQLLFYSVGIGQISSEVPQNLSASRPQDRQFILSSKKLLLSDSGFYLCAWSRAGNQPQHFGDGTRLSIL.

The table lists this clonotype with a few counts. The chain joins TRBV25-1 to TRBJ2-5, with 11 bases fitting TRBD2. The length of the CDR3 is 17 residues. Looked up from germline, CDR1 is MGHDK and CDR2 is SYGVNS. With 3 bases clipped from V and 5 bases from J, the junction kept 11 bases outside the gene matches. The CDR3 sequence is CASSDGASGGPGETQYF. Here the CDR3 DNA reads TGTGCCAGCAGTGACGGGGCTAGCGGGGGGCCGGGGGAGACCCAGTACTTC.

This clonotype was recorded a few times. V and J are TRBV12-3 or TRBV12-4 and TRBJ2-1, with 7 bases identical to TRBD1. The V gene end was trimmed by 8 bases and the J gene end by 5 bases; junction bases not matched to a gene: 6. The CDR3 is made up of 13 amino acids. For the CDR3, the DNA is TGTGCCAGCGGACTGGGACAGCACAATGAGCAGTTCTTC. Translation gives CASGLGQHNEQFF.

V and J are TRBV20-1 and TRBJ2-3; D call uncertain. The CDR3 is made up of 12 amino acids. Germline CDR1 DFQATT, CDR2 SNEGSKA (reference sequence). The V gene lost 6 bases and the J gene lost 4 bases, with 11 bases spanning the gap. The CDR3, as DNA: TGCAGTGCCGCTAGACCCCCAGATACGCAGTATTTT. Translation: CSAARPPDTQYF.